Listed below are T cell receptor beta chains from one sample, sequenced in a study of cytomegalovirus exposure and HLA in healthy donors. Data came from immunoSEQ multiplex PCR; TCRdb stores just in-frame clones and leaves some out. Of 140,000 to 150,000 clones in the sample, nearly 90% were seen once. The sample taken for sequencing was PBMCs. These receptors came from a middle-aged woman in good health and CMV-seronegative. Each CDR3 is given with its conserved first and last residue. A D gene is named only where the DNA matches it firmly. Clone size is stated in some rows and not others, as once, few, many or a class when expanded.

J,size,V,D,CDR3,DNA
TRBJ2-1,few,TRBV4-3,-,CASSQDLANSYNEQFF,TGCGCCAGCAGCCAAGATTTAGCCAACTCCTACAATGAGCAGTTCTTC
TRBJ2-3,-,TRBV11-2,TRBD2,CASSLGRTSGYTDTQYF,TGTGCCAGCAGCTTAGGCCGGACTAGCGGGTACACAGATACGCAGTATTTT
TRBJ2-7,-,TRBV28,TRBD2,CASSSSTSGSFRGYEQYF,TGTGCCAGCAGTTCCTCGACTAGCGGGAGTTTCAGGGGCTACGAGCAGTACTTC
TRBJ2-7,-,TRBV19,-,CASSIKEGTYEQYF,TGTGCCAGTAGTATAAAGGAGGGAACCTACGAGCAGTACTTC
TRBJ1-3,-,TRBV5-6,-,CASSLGPAGNTIYF,TGTGCCAGCAGCTTGGGGCCAGCTGGAAACACCATATATTTT
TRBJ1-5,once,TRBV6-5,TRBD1,CASSYAGQDNQPQHF,TGTGCCAGCAGTTACGCCGGACAGGACAATCAGCCCCAGCATTTT
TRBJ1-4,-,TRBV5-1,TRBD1,CASKAQGGPNEKLFF,TGCGCCAGCAAGGCACAGGGGGGACCTAATGAAAAACTGTTTTTT
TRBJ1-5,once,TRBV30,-,CAWTRTANQPQHF,TGTGCCTGGACGAGGACTGCCAATCAGCCCCAGCATTTT
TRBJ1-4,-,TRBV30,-,CAWNRGGYEKLFF,TGTGCCTGGAACCGAGGAGGCTATGAAAAACTGTTTTTT
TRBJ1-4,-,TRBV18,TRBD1,CASSPNSPTGESEKLFF,TGTGCCAGCTCACCTAACTCCCCGACAGGGGAGAGTGAAAAACTGTTTTTT
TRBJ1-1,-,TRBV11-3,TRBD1,CASSPQGTAGNTEAFF,TGTGCCAGCAGCCCCCAAGGGACAGCCGGGAACACTGAAGCTTTCTTT
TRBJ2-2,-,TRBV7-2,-,CASSLRGANTGELFF,TGTGCCAGCAGCTTACGCGGGGCAAACACCGGGGAGTTGTTTTTT
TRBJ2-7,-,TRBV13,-,CASSFSLESTYEQYF,TGTGCCAGCAGCTTTAGCCTCGAGAGTACCTACGAGCAGTACTTC
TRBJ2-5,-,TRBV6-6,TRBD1,CASFGTGEKETQYF,TGTGCCAGCTTCGGGACAGGGGAAAAAGAGACCCAGTACTTC
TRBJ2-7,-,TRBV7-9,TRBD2,CASSPMSGSSEQYF,TGTGCCAGCAGCCCCATGAGCGGGAGCAGTGAGCAGTACTTC
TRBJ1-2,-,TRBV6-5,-,CASRRSDTWGYTF,TGTGCCAGCAGGAGGTCAGATACTTGGGGCTACACCTTC
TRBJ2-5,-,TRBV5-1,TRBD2,CASSWGLVQETQYF,TGCGCCAGCAGCTGGGGACTAGTGCAAGAGACCCAGTACTTC
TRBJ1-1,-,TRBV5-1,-,CASSLERWGGGAGTEAFF,TGCGCCAGCAGCTTGGAGAGGTGGGGCGGGGGCGCAGGGACTGAAGCTTTCTTT
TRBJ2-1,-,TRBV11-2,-,CASSLGRGNEQFF,TGTGCCAGCAGCTTAGGTCGAGGCAATGAGCAGTTCTTC
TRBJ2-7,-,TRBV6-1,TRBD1,CASKPTGDYEQYF,TGTGCCAGCAAACCGACAGGGGACTACGAGCAGTACTTC
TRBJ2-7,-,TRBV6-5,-,CASRSVSGYEQYF,TGTGCCAGCAGATCCGTTAGCGGCTACGAGCAGTACTTC
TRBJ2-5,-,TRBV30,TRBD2,CAWRRGGAETQYF,TGTGCCTGGAGACGGGGGGGGGCAGAGACCCAGTACTTC
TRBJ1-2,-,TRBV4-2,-,CASSPLPDRNNGYTF,TGTGCCAGCAGCCCCCTCCCCGACAGAAATAATGGCTACACCTTC
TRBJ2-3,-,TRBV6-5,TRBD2,CASSPAGAADTQYF,TGTGCCAGCAGTCCCGCGGGAGCGGCAGATACGCAGTATTTT
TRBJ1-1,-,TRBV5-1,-,CASSGTQNTEAFF,TGCGCCAGCAGCGGTACACAGAACACTGAAGCTTTCTTT
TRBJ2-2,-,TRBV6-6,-,CASTLTGELFF,TGTGCCAGCACTCTCACCGGGGAGCTGTTTTTT
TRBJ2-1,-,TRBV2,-,CASSVTSYNEQFF,TGTGCCAGCAGCGTAACTAGCTACAATGAGCAGTTCTTC
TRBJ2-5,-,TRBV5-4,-,CASSPGTGYQETQYF,TGTGCCAGCAGCCCTGGTACAGGGTACCAAGAGACCCAGTACTTC
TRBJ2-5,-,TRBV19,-,CASSPTGRTLYQETQYF,TGTGCCAGTAGCCCTACCGGTCGAACCTTGTACCAAGAGACCCAGTACTTC
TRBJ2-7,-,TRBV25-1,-,CASSEYRQSSYEQYF,TGTGCCAGCAGTGAATATCGACAGAGCTCCTACGAGCAGTACTTC
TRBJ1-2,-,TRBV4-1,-,CASSQDRDTTYGYTF,TGCGCCAGCAGCCAAGATCGTGACACCACCTATGGCTACACCTTC
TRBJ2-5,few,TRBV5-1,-,CASSLMGGGETQYF,TGCGCCAGCAGCTTGATGGGGGGAGGCGAGACCCAGTACTTC
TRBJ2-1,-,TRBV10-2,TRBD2,CASRDPSGYFHEQFF,TGCGCCAGCAGGGACCCTAGCGGCTACTTCCATGAGCAGTTCTTC
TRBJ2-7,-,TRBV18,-,CASSPPQGYYEQYF,TGTGCCAGCTCACCACCACAGGGATACTACGAGCAGTACTTC
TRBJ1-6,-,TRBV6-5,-,CASGQLSYNSPLHF,TGTGCCAGCGGACAACTCTCCTATAATTCACCCCTCCACTTT
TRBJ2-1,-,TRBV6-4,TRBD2,CASSPRLAGEQFF,TGTGCCAGCAGCCCCCGACTAGCGGGAGAGCAGTTCTTC
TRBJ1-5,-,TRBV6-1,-,CASSAGMENQPQHF,TGTGCCAGCAGTGCCGGGATGGAAAACCAGCCCCAGCATTTT
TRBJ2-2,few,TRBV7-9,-,CASSDRDNPGELFF,TGTGCCAGCAGCGACCGGGACAATCCCGGGGAGCTGTTTTTT
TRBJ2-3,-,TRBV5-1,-,CASLSGQTTDTQYF,TGCGCCAGCCTATCCGGACAGACCACAGATACGCAGTATTTT
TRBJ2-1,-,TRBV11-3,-,CASSLASTVVVNEQFF,TGTGCCAGCAGCTTAGCGTCGACAGTAGTGGTCAATGAGCAGTTCTTC
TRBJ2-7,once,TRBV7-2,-,CASSLFAGSYEQYF,TGTGCCAGCAGCCTTTTTGCAGGGTCCTACGAGCAGTACTTC
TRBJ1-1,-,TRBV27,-,CASSFGRENTEAFF,TGTGCCAGCAGTTTTGGACGGGAGAACACTGAAGCTTTCTTT